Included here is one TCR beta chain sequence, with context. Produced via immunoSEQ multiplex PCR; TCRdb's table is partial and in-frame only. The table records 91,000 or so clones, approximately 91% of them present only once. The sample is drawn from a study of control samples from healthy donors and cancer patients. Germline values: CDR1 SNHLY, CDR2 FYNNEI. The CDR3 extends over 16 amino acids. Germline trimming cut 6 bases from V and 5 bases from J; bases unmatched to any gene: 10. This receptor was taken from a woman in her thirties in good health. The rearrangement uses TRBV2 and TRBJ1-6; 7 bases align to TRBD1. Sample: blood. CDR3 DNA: TGTGCCAGCAGCCCCAACCCGGGACAGCATAATTCACCCCTCCACTTT. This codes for CASSPNPGQHNSPLHF.